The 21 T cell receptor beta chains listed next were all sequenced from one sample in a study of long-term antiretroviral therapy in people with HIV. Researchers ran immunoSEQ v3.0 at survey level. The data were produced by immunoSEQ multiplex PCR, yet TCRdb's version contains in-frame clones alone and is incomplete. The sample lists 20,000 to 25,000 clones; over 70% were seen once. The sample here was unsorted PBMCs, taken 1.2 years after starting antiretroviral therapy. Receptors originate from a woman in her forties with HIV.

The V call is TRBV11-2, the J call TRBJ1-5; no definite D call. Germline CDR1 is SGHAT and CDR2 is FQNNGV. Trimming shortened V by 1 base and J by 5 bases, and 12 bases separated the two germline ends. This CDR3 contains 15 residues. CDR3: CASSLGATGYQPQHF. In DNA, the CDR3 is TGTGCCAGCAGCTTAGGGGCCACGGGCTATCAGCCCCAGCATTTT.

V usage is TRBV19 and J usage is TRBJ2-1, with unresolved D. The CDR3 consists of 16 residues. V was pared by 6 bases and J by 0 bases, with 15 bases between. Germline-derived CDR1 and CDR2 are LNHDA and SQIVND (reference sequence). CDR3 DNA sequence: TGTGCCAGTAGGCCTTCTTCCGGAAGCTCCTACAATGAGCAGTTCTTC. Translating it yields CASRPSSGSSYNEQFF. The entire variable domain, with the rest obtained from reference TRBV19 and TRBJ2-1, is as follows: DGGITQSPKYLFRKEGQNVTLSCEQNLNHDAMYWYRQDPGQGLRLIYYSQIVNDFQKGDIAEGYSVSREKKESFPLTVTSAQKNPTAFYLCASRPSSGSSYNEQFFGPGTRLTVL.

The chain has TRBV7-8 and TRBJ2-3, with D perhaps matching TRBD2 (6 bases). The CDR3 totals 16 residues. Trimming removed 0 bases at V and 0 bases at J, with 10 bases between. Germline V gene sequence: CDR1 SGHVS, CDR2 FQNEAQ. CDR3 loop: CASSLAPRGSTDTQYF. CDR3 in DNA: TGTGCCAGCAGCTTAGCGCCGCGGGGAAGCACAGATACGCAGTATTTT.

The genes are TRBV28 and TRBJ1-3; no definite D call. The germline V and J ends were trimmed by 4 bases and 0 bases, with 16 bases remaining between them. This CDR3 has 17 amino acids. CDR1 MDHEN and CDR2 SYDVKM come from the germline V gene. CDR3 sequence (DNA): TGTGCCAGCAGTTCTCTCGTAGGGTTGGGCTCTGGAAACACCATATATTTT. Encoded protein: CASSSLVGLGSGNTIYF.

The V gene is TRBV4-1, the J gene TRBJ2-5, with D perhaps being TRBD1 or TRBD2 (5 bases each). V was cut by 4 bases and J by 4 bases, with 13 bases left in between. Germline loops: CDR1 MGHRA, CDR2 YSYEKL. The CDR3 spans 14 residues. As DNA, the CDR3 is TGCGCCAGCAGCCTCGGGGCAGTAGGAGAGACCCAGTACTTC. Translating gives CASSLGAVGETQYF.

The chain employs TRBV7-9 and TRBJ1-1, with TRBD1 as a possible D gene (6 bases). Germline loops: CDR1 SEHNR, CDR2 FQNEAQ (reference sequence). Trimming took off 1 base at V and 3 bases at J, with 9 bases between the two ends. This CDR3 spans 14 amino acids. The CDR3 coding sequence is TGTGCCAGCAGCTTAGAGGGGGGGTACACTGAAGCTTTCTTT. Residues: CASSLEGGYTEAFF. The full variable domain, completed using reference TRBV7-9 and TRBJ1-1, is DTGVSQNPRHKITKRGQNVTFRCDPISEHNRLYWYRQTLGQGPEFLTYFQNEAQLEKSRLLSDRFSAERPKGSFSTLEIQRTEQGDSAMYLCASSLEGGYTEAFFGQGTRLTVV.

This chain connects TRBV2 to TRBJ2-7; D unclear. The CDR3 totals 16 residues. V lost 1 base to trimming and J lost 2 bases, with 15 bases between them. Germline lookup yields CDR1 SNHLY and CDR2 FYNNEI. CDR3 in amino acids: CASSEGSDRYAYEQYF. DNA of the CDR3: TGTGCCAGCAGTGAAGGTTCCGACCGATACGCCTACGAGCAGTACTTC.

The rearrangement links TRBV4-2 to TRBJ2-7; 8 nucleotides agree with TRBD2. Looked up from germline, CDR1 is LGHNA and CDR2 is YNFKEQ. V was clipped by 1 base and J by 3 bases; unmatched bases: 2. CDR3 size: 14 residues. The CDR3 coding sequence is TGTGCCAGCAGCCAAGCGGGACTAGGCTACGAGCAGTACTTC. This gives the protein CASSQAGLGYEQYF.

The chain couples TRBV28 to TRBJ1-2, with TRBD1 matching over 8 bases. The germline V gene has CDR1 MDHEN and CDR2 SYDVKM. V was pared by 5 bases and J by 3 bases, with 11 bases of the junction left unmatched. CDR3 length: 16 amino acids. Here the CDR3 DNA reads TGTGCCAGCAGTCTACTGGGGCAGGGGGCCTACTATGGCTACACCTTC. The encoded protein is CASSLLGQGAYYGYTF.

CDR3 in DNA: TGCGCCAGCAGCCAAGATTCGTTGTTGGGACTTTCGTACCAAGAGACCCAGTACTTC. Amino acid sequence: CASSQDSLLGLSYQETQYF. This rearrangement joins TRBV4-1 to TRBJ2-5, with a weak D call TRBD2 (6 bases). The germline V gene encodes CDR1 MGHRA and CDR2 YSYEKL. With 0 bases removed from V and 0 bases from J, the gap between germline ends came to 20 bases. The CDR3 spans 19 residues.

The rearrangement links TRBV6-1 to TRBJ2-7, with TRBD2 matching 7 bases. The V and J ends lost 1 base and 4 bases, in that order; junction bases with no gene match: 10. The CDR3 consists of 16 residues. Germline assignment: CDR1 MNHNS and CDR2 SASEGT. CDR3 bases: TGTGCCAGCAGTGAAGATCCGCTTCCCGGGAGGTACGAGCAGTACTTC. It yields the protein CASSEDPLPGRYEQYF.

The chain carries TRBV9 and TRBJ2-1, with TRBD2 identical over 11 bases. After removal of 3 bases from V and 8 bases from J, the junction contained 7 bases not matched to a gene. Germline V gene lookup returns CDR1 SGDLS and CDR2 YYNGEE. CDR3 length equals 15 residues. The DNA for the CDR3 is TGTGCCAGCAGCGGGGGACTAGCGGTTTGGGATGAGCAGTTCTTC. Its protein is CASSGGLAVWDEQFF.

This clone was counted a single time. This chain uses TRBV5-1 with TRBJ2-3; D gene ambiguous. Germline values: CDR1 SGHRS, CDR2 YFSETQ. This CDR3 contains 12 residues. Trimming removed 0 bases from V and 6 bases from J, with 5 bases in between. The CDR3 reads CASSLVGDTQYF. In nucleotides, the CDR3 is TGCGCCAGCAGCTTGGTGGGGGATACGCAGTATTTT.

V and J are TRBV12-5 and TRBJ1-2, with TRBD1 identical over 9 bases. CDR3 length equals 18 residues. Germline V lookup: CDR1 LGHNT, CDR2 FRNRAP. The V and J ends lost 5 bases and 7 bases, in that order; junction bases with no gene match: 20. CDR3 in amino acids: CASGPVSSPGQGKIGYTF. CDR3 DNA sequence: TGTGCTAGTGGTCCCGTCAGCAGCCCTGGACAGGGGAAGATTGGCTACACCTTC.

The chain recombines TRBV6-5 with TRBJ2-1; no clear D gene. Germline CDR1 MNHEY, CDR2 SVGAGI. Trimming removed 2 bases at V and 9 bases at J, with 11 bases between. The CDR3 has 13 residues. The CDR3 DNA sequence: TGTGCCAGCAGTTACAGGCCAGGTGGTGAGCAGTTCTTC. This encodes CASSYRPGGEQFF.

The CDR3 sequence is CASSLVGGESNQPQHF. Here the CDR3 DNA reads TGTGCCAGCAGCTTAGTAGGGGGCGAGAGCAATCAGCCCCAGCATTTT. The rearrangement joins TRBV7-9 to TRBJ1-5, with TRBD1 matching over 7 bases. The CDR3 has 16 residues. The V gene's germline CDR1 is SEHNR and CDR2 FQNEAQ (reference sequence). V was clipped by 1 base and J by 1 base; unmatched bases: 4.

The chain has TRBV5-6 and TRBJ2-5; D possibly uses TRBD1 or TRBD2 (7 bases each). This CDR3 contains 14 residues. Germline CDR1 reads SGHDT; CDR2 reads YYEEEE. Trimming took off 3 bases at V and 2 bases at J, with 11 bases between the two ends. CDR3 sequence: CASSWGGQQETQYF. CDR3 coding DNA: TGTGCCAGCAGCTGGGGGGGACAGCAAGAGACCCAGTACTTC.

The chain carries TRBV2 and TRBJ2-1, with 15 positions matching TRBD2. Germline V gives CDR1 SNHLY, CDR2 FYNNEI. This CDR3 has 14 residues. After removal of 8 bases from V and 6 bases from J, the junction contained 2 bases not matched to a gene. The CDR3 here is CASLGLAGGNEQFF. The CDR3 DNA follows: TGTGCCAGCTTGGGACTAGCGGGAGGCAATGAGCAGTTCTTC.

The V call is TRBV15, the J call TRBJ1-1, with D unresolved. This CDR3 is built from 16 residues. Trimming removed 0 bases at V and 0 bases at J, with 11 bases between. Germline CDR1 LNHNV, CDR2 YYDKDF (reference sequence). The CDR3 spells CATSRDLMGMNTEAFF. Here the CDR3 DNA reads TGTGCCACCAGCAGAGATCTTATGGGCATGAACACTGAAGCTTTCTTT.

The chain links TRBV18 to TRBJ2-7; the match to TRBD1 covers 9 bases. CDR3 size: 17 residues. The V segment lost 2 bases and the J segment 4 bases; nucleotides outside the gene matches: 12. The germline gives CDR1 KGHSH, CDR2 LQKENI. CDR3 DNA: TGTGCCAGCTCACCAGAGGAGGGACAGGGTTTCTGGTACGAGCAGTACTTC. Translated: CASSPEEGQGFWYEQYF.

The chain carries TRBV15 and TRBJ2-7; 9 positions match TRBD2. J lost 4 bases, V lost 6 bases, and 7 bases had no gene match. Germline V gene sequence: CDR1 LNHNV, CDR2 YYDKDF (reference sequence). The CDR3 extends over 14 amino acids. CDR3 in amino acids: CATRTSGRSYEQYF. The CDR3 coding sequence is TGTGCCACCAGAACGAGCGGGAGGTCTTACGAGCAGTACTTC.